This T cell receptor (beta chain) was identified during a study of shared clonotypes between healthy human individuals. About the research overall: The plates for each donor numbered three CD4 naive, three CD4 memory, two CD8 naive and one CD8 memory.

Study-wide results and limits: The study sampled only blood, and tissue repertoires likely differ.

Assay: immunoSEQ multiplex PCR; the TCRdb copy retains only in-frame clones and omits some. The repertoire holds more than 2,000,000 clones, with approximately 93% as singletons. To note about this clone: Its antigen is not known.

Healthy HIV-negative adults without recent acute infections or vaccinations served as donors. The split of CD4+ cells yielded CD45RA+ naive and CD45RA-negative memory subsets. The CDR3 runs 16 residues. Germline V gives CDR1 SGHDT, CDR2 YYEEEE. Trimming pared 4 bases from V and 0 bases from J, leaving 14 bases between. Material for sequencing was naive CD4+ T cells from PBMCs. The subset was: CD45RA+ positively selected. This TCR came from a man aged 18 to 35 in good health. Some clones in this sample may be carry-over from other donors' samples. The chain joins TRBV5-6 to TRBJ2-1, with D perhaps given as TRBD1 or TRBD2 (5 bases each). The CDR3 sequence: CASSRGTASSYNEQFF. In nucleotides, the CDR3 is TGTGCCAGCAGCAGAGGGACGGCCAGCTCCTACAATGAGCAGTTCTTC.